The 4 T cell receptor beta chains below were found in one sample sequenced in a study of radiation and T cells in renal cell carcinoma. TCRdb's copy holds only in-frame clones and misses some; the assay was immunoSEQ multiplex PCR. The sample yields 130,000 or so clones, 70% to 90% seen once. Time point here: baseline pretreatment blood. Treatment indicated: 15 Gy SBRT to primary tumor, nephrectomy 4 weeks later. The starting material was blood, obtained from a patient whose treatment included radiotherapy and nephrectomy. The origin of the receptors is a woman between 45 and 65 years old with renal cell carcinoma.

Only a few counts were recorded for this clone. V gene TRBV7-3 combines with J gene TRBJ1-1; D gene unclear. The ends were cut back, 2 bases at V and 2 bases at J, with 6 bases in the middle. Germline V gives CDR1 SGHTA, CDR2 FQGTGA. There are 13 residues in the CDR3. CDR3: CASSLAINTEAFF. The CDR3 region has the DNA TGTGCCAGCAGCTTAGCCATTAACACTGAAGCTTTCTTT.

This chain links TRBV5-6 with TRBJ2-5; D possibly matches TRBD1 or TRBD2 (5 bases each). Gene TRBJ2-7 matches the end of the DNA better, so the J call may be wrong. The CDR3 has 14 amino acids. CDR1 is SGHDT, CDR2 YYEEEE, per germline. This CDR3 is CASSLEGTFYEQYF. CDR3 DNA sequence: TGTGCCAGCAGCTTGGAAGGGACCTTCTACGAGCAGTACTTC.

This chain joins TRBV13 and TRBJ1-2; 10 bases fit TRBD1. The CDR3 covers 16 residues. V lost 0 bases and J lost 2; bases outside the gene matches: 3. CDR1 is PRHDT and CDR2 is FYEKMQ in the germline V gene (reference sequence). CDR3 protein: CASSLGGGQGNYGYTF. DNA of the CDR3: TGTGCCAGCAGCTTAGGAGGGGGACAGGGGAACTATGGCTACACCTTC.

The chain links TRBV2 to TRBJ2-7; tentative D call: TRBD1 (6 bases). This CDR3 contains 11 residues. CDR1 and CDR2 (germline): SNHLY, FYNNEI. The V end lost 10 bases, the J end lost 3 bases, and 10 bases lay between the germline ends. The CDR3 is CATGTIYEQYF. The CDR3 DNA is TGTGCCACCGGGACAATCTACGAGCAGTACTTC.